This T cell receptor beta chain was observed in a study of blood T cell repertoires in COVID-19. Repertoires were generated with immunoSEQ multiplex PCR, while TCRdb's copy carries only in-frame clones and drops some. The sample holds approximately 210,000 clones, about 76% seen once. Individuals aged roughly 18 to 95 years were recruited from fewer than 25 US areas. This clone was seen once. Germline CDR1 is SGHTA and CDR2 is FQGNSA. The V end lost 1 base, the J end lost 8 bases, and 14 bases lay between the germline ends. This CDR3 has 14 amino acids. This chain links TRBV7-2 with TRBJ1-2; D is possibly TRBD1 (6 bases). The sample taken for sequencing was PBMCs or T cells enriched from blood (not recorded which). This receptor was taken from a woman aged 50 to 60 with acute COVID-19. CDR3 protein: CASSLEGRGRGYTF. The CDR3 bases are TGTGCCAGCAGCTTAGAAGGCAGGGGAAGAGGCTACACCTTC.